These T cell receptor beta chains were read from a single sample in a study of shared clonotypes between healthy human individuals. Assay: immunoSEQ multiplex PCR; the TCRdb copy retains only in-frame clones and omits some. Of about 600,000 clones listed, roughly 97% are singletons. The sequencing input was naive CD4+ T cells sorted from blood. The receptors were sampled from a woman aged 30 to 39 in good health. Each CDR3 is given with its conserved first and last residue. D genes are given only for firm matches.

v_call d_call cdr3_aa
TRBV6-1 NA CASSDYGGANDYEQYF
TRBV19 NA CASRVQLFTDTQYF
TRBV7-2 NA CASSKQENQPQHF
TRBV6-6 NA CASSLGAGVGEKLFF
TRBV4-2 NA CASSQDGAAVETQYF
TRBV7-9 NA CASSPSGGRDNQPQHF
TRBV6-4 NA CASRTPRRDYEQYF
TRBV2 TRBD2 CASSVSSGRYEQYF
TRBV19 NA CASSIDPRIRGSDGYTF
TRBV5-1 NA CASSFRGSDTEAFF
TRBV6-6 NA CASRTSGVHQPQHF
TRBV4-2 NA CASSQEDSGNTGELFF
TRBV11-2 NA CASSLGIQLAKNIQYF
TRBV28 TRBD2 CASSQPGLAVYGDTQYF
TRBV28 NA CASSFLHSYEQYF
TRBV25-1 NA CASSASGPKSYEQYF
TRBV10-2 NA CASSDSGVSTDTQYF
TRBV27 TRBD2 CASRKWGNIAGVSEQYF
TRBV6-5 TRBD1 CASSTLRDSTYEQYF
TRBV28 NA CASSLEGSPYEQYF
TRBV28 NA CASSQGPLIDTQYF
TRBV2 NA CASSTSAYPYNEQFF
TRBV27 TRBD1 CASRGTGRAFF
TRBV6-1 NA CASKVLGSDGNTIYF
TRBV6-4 NA CASSYRQLTEAFF
TRBV13 TRBD2 CASRTSGRSLETQYF
TRBV6-5 TRBD2 CASSSYSGMRYNEQFF
TRBV6-1 NA CASRKTRVNTEAFF
TRBV5-1 NA CASSLGPGHDGELFF
TRBV7-9 NA CASSLDPPYEQYF
TRBV7-2 NA CASSLERGVTQPQHF
TRBV6-5 NA CASSSGSEPNTGELFF
TRBV7-2 TRBD2 CASSIAGLANEQFF
TRBV20-1 NA CSAGPRDRPFF
TRBV27 NA CASSFRQNHQPQHF
TRBV6-1 NA CASSEPGSAYEQYF
TRBV7-4 TRBD2 CASSLSGRAPEQYF
TRBV10-1 NA CASSRQAGSYNEQFF
TRBV2 TRBD2 CASRPGLAGERSCF
TRBV5-1 NA CASSLSSDYEQYF
TRBV5-1 NA CASSLSLPSTDTQYF
TRBV4-1 TRBD1 CASSREQGPGFHNEQFF
TRBV28 NA CASSPLNYGYTF
TRBV11-2 TRBD1 CASSLEDRGWAFF
TRBV5-1 NA CASSDRGTEKLFF
TRBV5-4 NA CASSPSGRMTYEQYF
TRBV29-1 NA CSVAGGRDAEQYF
TRBV5-1 NA CASSLIGNEKLFF
TRBV5-1 TRBD1 CASSLPLTGLQETQYF
TRBV28 NA CASSLWDSNYGYTF
TRBV18 NA CASSPSSNQPQHF
TRBV5-1 TRBD2 CASSDPGLAASTDTQYF
TRBV7-2 TRBD2 CASSLRTSGISETQYF
TRBV5-8 NA CASSSGVEQYF
TRBV28 TRBD1 CASSLGQVQETQYF